The 11 T cell receptor beta chains reported below all come from one sample, sequenced in a study of CD8+CD57+ T cells in acquired aplastic anemia. Profiles of TCR beta VDJ and CDR3 were generated from a genomic DNA template. Each CDR3 protein is one row after TCRdb ran MiXCR on the reads. The sample carries some 160,000 distinct CDR3 sequences, 47% recorded once. The sequenced patients had an expansion of CD8+CD57+ cells seen by flow cytometry. The specimen sequenced was sorted CD4+, CD8+, or CD8+CD57+ T cells (not recorded which) from PBMCs. Source of these receptors: a human donor with aplastic anemia.

The chain uses TRBV10-3 and TRBJ2-2, with TRBD2 as a possible D gene (6 bases). Germline assignment: CDR1 ENHRY and CDR2 SYGVKD. The CDR3 extends over 16 amino acids. V dropped 4 bases and J dropped 5 bases, with 17 bases sitting between them. This CDR3 reads CAISVNRDFQTGELFF. The CDR3 DNA sequence: TGTGCCATCAGTGTGAACCGGGACTTCCAAACCGGGGAGCTGTTTTTT.

This clonotype was recorded at least ten times. The V call is TRBV7-6, the J call TRBJ1-1; 11 bases fit TRBD1. The trim removed 5 bases at V and 4 bases at J, leaving 12 bases unmatched. Germline assignment: CDR1 SGHVS and CDR2 FNYEAQ. The CDR3 sequence is 17 residues long. CDR3 in DNA: TGTGCCAGCAGCCAAAGGACAGGGGGCGCATCCCCCACTGAAGCTTTCTTT. This codes for CASSQRTGGASPTEAFF.

The chain combines TRBV27 with TRBJ2-7; tentative D call: TRBD2 (7 bases). CDR3 length: 15 amino acids. From germline, CDR1 is MNHEY and CDR2 SMNVEV (reference sequence). V lost 6 bases, J lost 2 bases, and 17 bases lay in between. The CDR3 reads CASRARGGGTYEQYF. DNA of the CDR3: TGTGCCAGCAGAGCTCGTGGGGGGGGCACCTACGAGCAGTACTTC.

Concerning this clonotype: This may arise from a read error, as a much more abundant clone is one base away. V gene TRBV9 combines with J gene TRBJ2-2; 8 bases match TRBD2. The CDR3 is 16 amino acids. Germline V gives CDR1 SGDLS, CDR2 YYNGEE. The CDR3 DNA reads as TGTGCCGGCAGCGTAGTTGAACTAGCGGTCACCGGGGAGCTGTTTTTT. It translates to CAGSVVELAVTGELFF.

This clonotype was counted at least ten times. This chain links TRBV18 with TRBJ2-3; D not certain. The CDR3 is 14 amino acids. Between the trimmed V and J ends, which lost 4 bases and 0 bases, there was a span of 8 bases. Germline CDR1 is KGHSH and CDR2 is LQKENI. This CDR3 reads CASSQDTSTDTQYF. CDR3 nucleotides: TGTGCCAGCTCACAGGATACTAGCACAGATACGCAGTATTTT.

This clonotype was counted only a few times. The gene calls are TRBV7-2 and TRBJ2-7; possibly TRBD2 for D (6 bases). The CDR3 totals 14 residues. Per the germline V gene, CDR1 is SGHTA and CDR2 is FQGNSA. Deletions cut 2 bases from V and 3 bases from J, with 11 bases between. As DNA, the CDR3 is TGTGCCAGCAGCTTACATAGCGGAGGCTACGAGCAGTACTTC. Translated, it gives CASSLHSGGYEQYF. The full variable domain, rest sourced from reference TRBV7-2 and TRBJ2-7, is GAGVSQSPSNKVTEKGKDVELRCDPISGHTALYWYRQSLGQGLEFLIYFQGNSAPDKSGLPSDRFSAERTGGSVSTLTIQRTQQEDSAVYLCASSLHSGGYEQYFGPGTRLTVT.

This clonotype was observed a few times. The chain is built from TRBV11-2 and TRBJ1-2, with D hard to call. The V end was cut by 1 base, the J end by 3 bases, with 12 bases between. The germline V gene has CDR1 SGHAT and CDR2 FQNNGV. This CDR3 is 15 amino acids long. This CDR3 is CASSLVKGQYYGYTF. The DNA of the CDR3 is TGTGCCAGCAGCTTAGTCAAGGGCCAGTACTATGGCTACACCTTC.

In this sample, this clonotype turned up many times. The chain joins TRBV12-3 or TRBV12-4 to TRBJ1-5, with D hard to call. The V end was cut by 7 bases, the J end by 4 bases, with 14 bases between. The CDR3 has 14 residues. CDR3 sequence: CASKSEPGNQPQHF. The DNA of the CDR3 is TGTGCCAGCAAGTCCGAGCCGGGGAATCAGCCCCAGCATTTT.

The CDR3 coding sequence is TGTGCCAGCAGCAAGGACAGGGGTTTAACTGAAGCTTTCTTT. Protein sequence: CASSKDRGLTEAFF. The rearrangement joins TRBV11-1 to TRBJ1-1; 9 bases align to TRBD1. The germline CDR1 and CDR2 sequences are SGHAT and FQDESV (reference sequence). Trimming took 5 bases from V and 5 from J; bases not matched to a gene: 6. The CDR3 has 14 residues.

This clonotype was seen ten or more times. The chain is built from TRBV19 and TRBJ1-4; D unresolved. There are 14 residues in the CDR3. Germline V CDR1 and CDR2: LNHDA, SQIVND (reference sequence). With 9 bases removed from V and 4 bases from J, the gap between germline ends came to 15 bases. This chain's CDR3 is CASQTPRNNEKLFF. The CDR3 DNA sequence: TGTGCCAGCCAGACCCCACGGAATAATGAAAAACTGTTTTTT.

On this clonotype: Germline and junction disagree at one end, which may indicate a read error. This chain connects TRBV29-1 to TRBJ2-2, with D unclear. This CDR3 contains 14 residues. Germline V CDR1 and CDR2: SQVTM, ANQGSEA. The CDR3 DNA reads as TGCGGCGTTGAAAAAGCCTCGATGGGTGGGGAGCTGTTTTTT. It codes for CGVEKASMGGELFF.